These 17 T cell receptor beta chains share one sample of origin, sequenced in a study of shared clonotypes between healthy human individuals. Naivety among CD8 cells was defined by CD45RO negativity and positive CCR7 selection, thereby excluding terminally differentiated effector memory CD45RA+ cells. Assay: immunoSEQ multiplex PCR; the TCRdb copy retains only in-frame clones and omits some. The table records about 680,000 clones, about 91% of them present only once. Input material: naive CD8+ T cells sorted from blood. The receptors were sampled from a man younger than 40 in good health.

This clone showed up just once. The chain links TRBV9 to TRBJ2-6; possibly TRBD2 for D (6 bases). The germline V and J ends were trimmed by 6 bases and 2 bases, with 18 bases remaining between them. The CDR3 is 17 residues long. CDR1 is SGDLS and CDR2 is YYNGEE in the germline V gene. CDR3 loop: CASTQDYGGTGANVLTF. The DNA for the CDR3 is TGTGCCAGCACGCAGGACTATGGGGGTACTGGGGCCAACGTCCTGACTTTC.

CDR3 sequence: CASSLEGGSETQYF. CDR3 nucleotides: TGTGCCAGCAGCTTAGAGGGGGGCTCGGAGACCCAGTACTTC. The chain carries TRBV7-9 and TRBJ2-5, with D perhaps given as TRBD1 or TRBD2 (6 bases each). Germline CDR1 SEHNR, CDR2 FQNEAQ (reference sequence). The CDR3 contains 14 residues. V lost 1 base to trimming and J lost 5 bases, with 11 bases between them.

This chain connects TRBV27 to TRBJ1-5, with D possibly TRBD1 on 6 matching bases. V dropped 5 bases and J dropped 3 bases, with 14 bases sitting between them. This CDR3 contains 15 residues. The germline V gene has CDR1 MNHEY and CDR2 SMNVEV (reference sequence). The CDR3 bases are TGTGCCAGCAGTGACCGGCAGGGGACCAATCAGCCCCAGCATTTT. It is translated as CASSDRQGTNQPQHF.

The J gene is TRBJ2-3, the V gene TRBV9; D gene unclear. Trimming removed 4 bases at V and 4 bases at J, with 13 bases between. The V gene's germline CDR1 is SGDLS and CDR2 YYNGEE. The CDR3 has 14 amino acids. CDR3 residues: CASSPERRPDTQYF. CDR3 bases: TGTGCCAGCAGCCCCGAGAGACGTCCAGATACGCAGTATTTT.

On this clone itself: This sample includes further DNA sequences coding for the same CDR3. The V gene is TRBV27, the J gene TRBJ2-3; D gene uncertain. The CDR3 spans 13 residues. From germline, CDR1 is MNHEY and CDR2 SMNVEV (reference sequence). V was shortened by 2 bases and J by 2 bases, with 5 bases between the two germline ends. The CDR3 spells CASSLPNTDTQYF. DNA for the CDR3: TGTGCCAGCAGTTTACCGAACACAGATACGCAGTATTTT.

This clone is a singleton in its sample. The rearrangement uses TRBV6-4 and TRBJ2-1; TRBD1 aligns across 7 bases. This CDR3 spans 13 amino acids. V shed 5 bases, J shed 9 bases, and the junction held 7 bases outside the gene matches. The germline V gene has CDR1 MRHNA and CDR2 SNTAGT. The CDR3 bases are TGTGCCAGCAGTCTGGGACAGTTGAGTGAGCAGTTCTTC. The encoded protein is CASSLGQLSEQFF.

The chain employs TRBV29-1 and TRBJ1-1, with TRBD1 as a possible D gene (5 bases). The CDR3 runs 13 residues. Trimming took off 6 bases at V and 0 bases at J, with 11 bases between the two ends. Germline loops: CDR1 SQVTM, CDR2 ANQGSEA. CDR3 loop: CSVTDSMNTEAFF. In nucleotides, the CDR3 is TGCAGCGTGACCGACAGCATGAACACTGAAGCTTTCTTT.

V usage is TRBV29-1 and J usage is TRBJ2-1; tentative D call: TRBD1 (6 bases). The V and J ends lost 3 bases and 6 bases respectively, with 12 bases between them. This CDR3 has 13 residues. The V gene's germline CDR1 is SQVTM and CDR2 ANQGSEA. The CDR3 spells CSVDRQGINEQFF. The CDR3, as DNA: TGCAGCGTTGACAGGCAGGGGATCAATGAGCAGTTCTTC.

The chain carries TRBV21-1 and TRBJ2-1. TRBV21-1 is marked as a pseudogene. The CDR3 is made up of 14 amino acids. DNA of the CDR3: TGTGCCGCCGCGAGGAGGGGGTCCTACAATGAGCAGTTCTTC. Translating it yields CAAARRGSYNEQFF.

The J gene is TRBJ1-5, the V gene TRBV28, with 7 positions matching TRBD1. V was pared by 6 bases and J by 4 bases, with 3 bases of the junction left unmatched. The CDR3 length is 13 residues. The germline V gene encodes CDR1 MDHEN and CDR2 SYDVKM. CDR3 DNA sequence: TGTGCCAGCAGCCTGACAGGGAATCAGCCCCAGCATTTT. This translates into CASSLTGNQPQHF.

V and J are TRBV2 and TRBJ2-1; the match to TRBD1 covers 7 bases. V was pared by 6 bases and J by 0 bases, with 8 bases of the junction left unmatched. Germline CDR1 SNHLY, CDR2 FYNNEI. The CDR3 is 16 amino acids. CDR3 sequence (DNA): TGTGCCAGCAGCTTGACTCGGGACAGCTCCTACAATGAGCAGTTCTTC. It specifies CASSLTRDSSYNEQFF.

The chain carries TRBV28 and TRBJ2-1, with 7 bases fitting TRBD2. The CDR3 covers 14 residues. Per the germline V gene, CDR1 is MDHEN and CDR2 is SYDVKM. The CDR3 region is CAMGRDYSDNEQFF. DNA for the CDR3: TGTGCAATGGGCCGGGACTATTCCGACAATGAGCAGTTCTTC.

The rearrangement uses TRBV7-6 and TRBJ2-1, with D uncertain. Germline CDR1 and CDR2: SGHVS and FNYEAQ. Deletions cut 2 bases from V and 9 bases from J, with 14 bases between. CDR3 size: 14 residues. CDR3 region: CASSLRSGSAEQFF. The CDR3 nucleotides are TGTGCCAGCAGCTTAAGGTCGGGCTCGGCTGAGCAGTTCTTC.

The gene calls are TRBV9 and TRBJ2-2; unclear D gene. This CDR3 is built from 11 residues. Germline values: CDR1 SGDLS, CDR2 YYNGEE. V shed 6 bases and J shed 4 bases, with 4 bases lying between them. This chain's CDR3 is CASTGTGELFF. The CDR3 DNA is TGTGCCAGCACCGGCACCGGGGAGCTGTTTTTT.

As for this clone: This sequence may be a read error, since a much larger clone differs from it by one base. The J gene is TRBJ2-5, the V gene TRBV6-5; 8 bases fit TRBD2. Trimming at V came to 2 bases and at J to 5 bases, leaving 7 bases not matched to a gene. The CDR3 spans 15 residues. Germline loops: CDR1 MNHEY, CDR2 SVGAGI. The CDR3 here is CASSYGGSGGETQYF. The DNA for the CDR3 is TGTGCCAGCAGTTACGGGGGCTCGGGAGGGGAGACCCAGTACTTC.

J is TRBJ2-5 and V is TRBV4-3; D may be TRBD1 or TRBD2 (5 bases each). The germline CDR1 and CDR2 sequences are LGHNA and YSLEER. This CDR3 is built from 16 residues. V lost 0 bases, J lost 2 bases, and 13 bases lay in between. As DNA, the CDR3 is TGCGCCAGCAGCCAAGATACGAGGGGCCCACAAGAGACCCAGTACTTC. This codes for CASSQDTRGPQETQYF.

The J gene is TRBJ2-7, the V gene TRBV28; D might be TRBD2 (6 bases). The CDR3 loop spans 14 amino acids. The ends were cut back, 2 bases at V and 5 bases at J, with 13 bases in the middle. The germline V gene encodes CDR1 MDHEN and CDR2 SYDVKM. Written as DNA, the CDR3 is TGTGCCAGCAGTTTAGTGGAGGGGAACAACGAGCAGTACTTC. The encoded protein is CASSLVEGNNEQYF.